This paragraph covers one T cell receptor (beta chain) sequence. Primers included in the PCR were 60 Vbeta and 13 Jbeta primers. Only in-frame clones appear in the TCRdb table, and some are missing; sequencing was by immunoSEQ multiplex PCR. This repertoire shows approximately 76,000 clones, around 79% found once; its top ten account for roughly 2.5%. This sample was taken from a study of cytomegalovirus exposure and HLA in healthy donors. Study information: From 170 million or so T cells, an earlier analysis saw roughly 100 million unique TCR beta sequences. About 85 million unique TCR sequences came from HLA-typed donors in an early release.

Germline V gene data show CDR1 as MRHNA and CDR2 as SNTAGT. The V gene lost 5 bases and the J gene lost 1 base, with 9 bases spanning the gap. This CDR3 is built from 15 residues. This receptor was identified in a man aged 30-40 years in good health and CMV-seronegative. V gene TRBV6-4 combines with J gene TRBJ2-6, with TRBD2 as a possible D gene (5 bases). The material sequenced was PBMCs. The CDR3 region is CASSPRGSGANVLTF. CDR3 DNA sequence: TGTGCCAGCAGTCCCCGGGGATCTGGGGCCAACGTCCTGACTTTC.